This paragraph covers one T cell receptor (beta chain) sequence. Assignment of participants to cohorts was predicated upon participant-reported clinical history. This sample stems from a study of blood T cell repertoires in COVID-19. Across the study: T cells, B-cell-depleted T cells, or PBMCs supplied cDNA or gDNA.

Original processing notes: Estimates of nucleated cell counts were drawn from the amplification of reference gene primers. The table came from immunoSEQ multiplex PCR; TCRdb's copy has only in-frame clones and leaves some out. V and J calls and clone size are given by that table; D and trimming were obtained from the DNA. The sample consists of about 400,000 clones, just under 90% of them appearing once. Trimming took 2 bases from V and 2 from J, leaving 13 bases between them. Per the germline V gene, CDR1 is LGHNT and CDR2 is FRNRAP. The CDR3 covers 16 residues. The sequenced sample consisted of PBMCs or T cells enriched from blood (not recorded which). The chain couples TRBV12-5 to TRBJ1-3, with D possibly TRBD1 on 5 matching bases. This clonotype originated in a young woman who had recovered from COVID-19. The CDR3, as DNA: TGTGCTAGTGGTTTGACGCAAGGACAAGCTGGAAACACCATATATTTT. Translated, it gives CASGLTQGQAGNTIYF. Variable domain in full (rest from reference TRBV12-5 and TRBJ1-3): DARVTQTPRHKVTEMGQEVTMRCQPILGHNTVFWYRQTMMQGLELLAYFRNRAPLDDSGMPKDRFSAEMPDATLATLKIQPSEPRDSAVYFCASGLTQGQAGNTIYFGEGSWLTVV.